One and the same sample provided the 26 T cell receptor beta chains below, sequenced in a study of cytomegalovirus exposure and HLA in healthy donors. The data were produced by immunoSEQ multiplex PCR, yet TCRdb's version contains in-frame clones alone and is incomplete. The repertoire holds 260,000 or so clones, with around 90% as singletons. Sample: PBMCs. Source of these receptors: a woman aged 25 to 39 in good health and CMV-seronegative.

The V and J genes are TRBV11-2 and TRBJ1-1; no firm D call. The CDR3 covers 15 residues. CDR1 is SGHAT and CDR2 is FQNNGV in the germline V gene. Trimming left V 4 bases short and J 1 base short, with 13 bases between. The CDR3 reads CASSSVRRWNTEAFF. For the CDR3, the DNA is TGTGCCAGCAGCTCCGTCCGGCGTTGGAACACTGAAGCTTTCTTT.

The chain links TRBV5-1 to TRBJ1-4; the D gene is possibly TRBD1 (5 bases). The germline gives CDR1 SGHRS, CDR2 YFSETQ. The V and J ends lost 1 base and 7 bases respectively, with 8 bases between them. The CDR3 has 13 amino acids. The CDR3 spells CASSLFGGEKLFF. In nucleotides, the CDR3 is TGCGCCAGCAGCTTGTTTGGGGGTGAAAAACTGTTTTTT. The variable domain in full, with the rest retrieved from reference TRBV5-1 and TRBJ1-4, is KAGVTQTPRYLIKTRGQQVTLSCSPISGHRSVSWYQQTPGQGLQFLFEYFSETQRNKGNFPGRFSGRQFSNSRSEMNVSTLELGDSALYLCASSLFGGEKLFFGSGTQLSVL.

The chain uses TRBV10-2 and TRBJ1-4, with D uncertain. With 0 bases removed from V and 6 bases from J, the gap between germline ends came to 11 bases. CDR3 length: 15 residues. CDR1 and CDR2 (germline): WSHSY, SAAADI. The CDR3 loop reads CASSESAGSYEKLFF. The CDR3 DNA follows: TGCGCCAGCAGTGAGTCCGCGGGGTCCTATGAAAAACTGTTTTTT.

The rearrangement links TRBV27 to TRBJ2-7; perhaps TRBD2 as D (6 bases). Deletions cut 5 bases from V and 2 bases from J, with 13 bases between. CDR3 length equals 14 residues. Germline values: CDR1 MNHEY, CDR2 SMNVEV (reference sequence). Here the CDR3 reads CASSRREETYEQYF. CDR3 DNA sequence: TGTGCCAGCAGTCGGAGGGAGGAAACCTACGAGCAGTACTTC.

V and J are TRBV6-1 and TRBJ1-5; D might be TRBD1 (6 bases). The V and J ends lost 10 bases and 5 bases respectively, with 21 bases between them. Germline CDR1 and CDR2: MNHNS and SASEGT. The CDR3 length is 15 residues. The CDR3 DNA follows: TGTGCCACCATAAACAGGGCCGGGAATTATCAGCCCCAGCATTTT. This codes for CATINRAGNYQPQHF.

This clone appeared once. The chain recombines TRBV28 with TRBJ2-7; possible D gene TRBD1, 5 bases. Germline CDR1 and CDR2: MDHEN and SYDVKM. Trimming removed 1 base from V and 4 bases from J, with 11 bases in between. The CDR3 contains 14 residues. CDR3 nucleotides: TGTGCCAGCAGTTTATTCCAGGGTGGATACGAGCAGTACTTC. This translates into CASSLFQGGYEQYF.

The chain links TRBV7-3 to TRBJ2-1; 7 nucleotides match TRBD2. The CDR3 runs to 15 residues. Germline CDR1 is SGHTA and CDR2 is FQGTGA. V was clipped by 4 bases and J by 5 bases; unmatched bases: 8. CDR3 DNA sequence: TGTGCCAGCAGCTCTAGCGGCCCTACCAACAATGAGCAGTTCTTC. Translation gives CASSSSGPTNNEQFF.

The chain links TRBV11-2 to TRBJ1-2; possibly TRBD1 for D (6 bases). CDR1 and CDR2 (germline): SGHAT, FQNNGV. The ends were cut back, 0 bases at V and 9 bases at J, with 11 bases in the middle. The CDR3 is 13 residues long. CDR3 sequence: CASSLDRGDSYTF. The CDR3 DNA reads TGTGCCAGCAGCTTAGATCGCGGGGACAGCTACACCTTC. Looking up the rest from reference TRBV11-2 and TRBJ1-2 gives the full variable domain: EAGVAQSPRYKIIEKRQSVAFWCNPISGHATLYWYQQILGQGPKLLIQFQNNGVVDDSQLPKDRFSAERLKGVDSTLKIQPAKLEDSAVYLCASSLDRGDSYTFGSGTRLTVV.

This clone was counted only a few times. The chain joins TRBV19 to TRBJ2-7; D may be TRBD2 (5 bases). This CDR3 has 14 amino acids. Trimming stripped 9 bases from V and 5 bases from J, with 20 bases between. The V gene's germline CDR1 is LNHDA and CDR2 SQIVND (reference sequence). This CDR3 is CASAFTLASHEQYF. The CDR3 DNA reads as TGTGCCAGCGCCTTTACCTTAGCGTCCCACGAGCAGTACTTC.

CDR3 loop: CASGGPSPEAFF. DNA of the CDR3: TGTGCCAGCGGCGGGCCCAGCCCTGAAGCTTTCTTT. This chain uses TRBV13 with TRBJ1-1; D is uncertain. Germline V lookup: CDR1 PRHDT, CDR2 FYEKMQ (reference sequence). The V and J ends lost 8 bases and 6 bases respectively, with 13 bases between them. The CDR3 length is 12 residues. Using reference TRBV13 and TRBJ1-1 for the parts outside the CDR3, the full variable domain is AAGVIQSPRHLIKEKRETATLKCYPIPRHDTVYWYQQGPGQDPQFLISFYEKMQSDKGSIPDRFSAQQFSDYHSELNMSSLELGDSALYFCASGGPSPEAFFGQGTRLTVV.

This chain uses TRBV4-3 with TRBJ2-7, with unresolved D. The V and J ends lost 5 bases and 5 bases respectively, with 22 bases between them. In germline, CDR1 is LGHNA, CDR2 YSLEER. The CDR3 extends over 16 amino acids. CDR3 region: CASSTDPGESGNEQYF. CDR3 coding DNA: TGCGCCAGCAGCACGGACCCTGGCGAGTCTGGCAACGAGCAGTACTTC.

The V call is TRBV7-9, the J call TRBJ2-5; 9 bases line up with TRBD2. CDR3 length: 16 amino acids. The trim removed 5 bases at V and 3 bases at J, leaving 10 bases unmatched. Germline CDR1 and CDR2: SEHNR and FQNEAQ (reference sequence). The CDR3 region is CASSIGLIAGEETQYF. The CDR3 DNA reads TGTGCCAGCAGCATAGGATTAATAGCGGGAGAAGAGACCCAGTACTTC.

This rearrangement joins TRBV14 to TRBJ2-2, with D possibly matching TRBD1 (5 bases). The CDR3 is 14 residues long. The V end lost 0 bases, the J end lost 7 bases, and 9 bases lay between the germline ends. The germline CDR1 and CDR2 sequences are SGHDN and FVKESK. This chain's CDR3 is CASSQDGRVGELFF. The CDR3 bases are TGTGCCAGCAGCCAAGACGGCAGGGTCGGGGAGCTGTTTTTT.

The rearrangement uses TRBV28 and TRBJ2-1; 9 bases align to TRBD1. V trimming: 8 bases; J trimming: 8 bases; junction bases outside the gene matches: 10. The CDR3 has 14 residues. CDR1 MDHEN and CDR2 SYDVKM come from the germline V gene. In DNA form, the CDR3 reads TGTGCCAGCGGCCCGGGACAGGGATTGGATGAGCAGTTCTTC. Translated, it gives CASGPGQGLDEQFF.

The V and J genes are TRBV7-3 and TRBJ2-5, with 7 bases fitting TRBD2. The CDR3 is 15 amino acids. CDR1 SGHTA and CDR2 FQGTGA come from the germline V gene. Unmatched junction bases numbered 3, after V lost 1 base and J lost 1 base. CDR3 protein: CASSLREGIQETQYF. The CDR3 nucleotides are TGTGCCAGCAGCTTAAGGGAGGGGATCCAAGAGACCCAGTACTTC.

This chain connects TRBV11-2 to TRBJ2-7; tentative D call: TRBD2 (5 bases). Germline assignment: CDR1 SGHAT and CDR2 FQNNGV. V shed 4 bases and J shed 6 bases, with 19 bases lying between them. The CDR3 has 15 amino acids. CDR3 DNA sequence: TGTGCCAGCAGCTACACAGTCCACGGGGTTCGCGAGCAGTACTTC. This gives the protein CASSYTVHGVREQYF.

This clone occurred once. The V call is TRBV9, the J call TRBJ1-5; tentative D call: TRBD1 (5 bases). With 4 bases removed from V and 0 bases from J, the gap between germline ends came to 11 bases. Germline-derived CDR1 and CDR2 are SGDLS and YYNGEE. This CDR3 has 15 residues. The CDR3 coding sequence is TGTGCCAGCAGCAATGACGGGGGTAGCAATCAGCCCCAGCATTTT. Amino acid sequence: CASSNDGGSNQPQHF.

This chain connects TRBV19 to TRBJ2-7, with TRBD1 matching over 8 bases. In germline, CDR1 is LNHDA, CDR2 SQIVND (reference sequence). The CDR3 covers 15 residues. Unmatched junction bases numbered 6, after V lost 0 bases and J lost 5 bases. Written as DNA, the CDR3 is TGTGCCAGTAGTATAGAAGGACAGGGCCCCCACGAGCAGTACTTC. Protein product: CASSIEGQGPHEQYF.

The chain employs TRBV2 and TRBJ1-3; D is possibly TRBD1 (5 bases). Trimming pared 4 bases from V and 0 bases from J, leaving 13 bases between. There are 16 residues in the CDR3. Germline values: CDR1 SNHLY, CDR2 FYNNEI. The CDR3 protein is CASSGLGVSSGNTIYF. CDR3 DNA sequence: TGTGCCAGCAGTGGCCTGGGGGTTAGCTCTGGAAACACCATATATTTT.

The rearrangement links TRBV29-1 to TRBJ2-2; D remains unclear. CDR1 and CDR2 from the germline V gene are SQVTM and ANQGSEA. V lost 3 bases and J lost 6, with 5 bases in between. This CDR3 is built from 11 residues. CDR3 protein: CSVDRSGELFF. The CDR3 coding sequence is TGCAGCGTTGACAGGTCCGGGGAGCTGTTTTTT.

V usage is TRBV5-1 and J usage is TRBJ2-2; TRBD1 matches 8 bases. Germline V gene sequence: CDR1 SGHRS, CDR2 YFSETQ. The CDR3 has 18 amino acids. V lost 2 bases to trimming and J lost 5 bases; unmatched junction nucleotides: 14. CDR3 sequence: CASSFLRSDRGYTGELFF. DNA for the CDR3: TGCGCCAGCAGCTTCCTGCGGTCTGACAGGGGTTATACCGGGGAGCTGTTTTTT.

The chain uses TRBV28 and TRBJ2-5; D call uncertain. Germline assignment: CDR1 MDHEN and CDR2 SYDVKM. Trimming shortened V by 11 bases and J by 1 base, and 14 bases separated the two germline ends. This CDR3 is 13 amino acids long. CDR3 region: CASSYPPQETQYF. In nucleotides, the CDR3 is TGTGCCTCCTCATATCCTCCCCAAGAGACCCAGTACTTC.

The chain combines TRBV19 with TRBJ1-2, with unresolved D. Trimming took off 2 bases at V and 2 bases at J, with 6 bases between the two ends. Germline values: CDR1 LNHDA, CDR2 SQIVND (reference sequence). The CDR3 runs to 13 residues. The CDR3 nucleotides read TGTGCCAGTAGTATACAGCTGAACTATGGCTACACCTTC. Translating gives CASSIQLNYGYTF.

This chain joins TRBV19 and TRBJ2-7, with D perhaps assigned TRBD1 or TRBD2 (7 bases each). CDR1 is LNHDA, CDR2 SQIVND, per germline (reference sequence). V lost 5 bases, J lost 2 bases, and 13 bases lay in between. The CDR3 is made up of 14 amino acids. For the CDR3, the DNA is TGTGCCAGTAGTCTGACAGGGACTACCTACGAGCAGTACTTC. Encoded protein: CASSLTGTTYEQYF.

V is TRBV5-1 and J is TRBJ2-7; weak D call: TRBD2 (6 bases). Trimming removed 1 base at V and 3 bases at J, with 14 bases between. Germline V lookup: CDR1 SGHRS, CDR2 YFSETQ. CDR3 length: 15 amino acids. The CDR3 region has the DNA TGCGCCAGCAGCTTGTGGGCTAGCGAAGTCTACGAGCAGTACTTC. As protein: CASSLWASEVYEQYF.

This chain uses TRBV7-2 with TRBJ1-1; D is uncertain. The germline gives CDR1 SGHTA, CDR2 FQGNSA. Trimming left V 1 base short and J 1 base short, with 4 bases between. CDR3 size: 13 residues. CDR3 nucleotide sequence: TGTGCCAGCAGCTTAGGACAGAACACTGAAGCTTTCTTT. Its translation is CASSLGQNTEAFF.